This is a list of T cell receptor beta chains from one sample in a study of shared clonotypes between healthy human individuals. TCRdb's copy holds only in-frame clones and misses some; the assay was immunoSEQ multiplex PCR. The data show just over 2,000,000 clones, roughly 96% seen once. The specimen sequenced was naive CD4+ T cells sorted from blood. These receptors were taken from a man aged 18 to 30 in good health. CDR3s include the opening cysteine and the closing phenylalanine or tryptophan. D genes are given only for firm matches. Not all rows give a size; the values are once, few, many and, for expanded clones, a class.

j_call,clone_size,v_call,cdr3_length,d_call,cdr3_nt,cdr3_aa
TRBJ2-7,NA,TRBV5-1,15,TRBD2,TGCGCCAGCAGCTTGCGTAGCGGGAGCGACTACGAGCAGTACTTC,CASSLRSGSDYEQYF
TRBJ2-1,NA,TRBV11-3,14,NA,TGTGCCAGCAGCTTAGATTCCCTTTACAATGAGCAGTTCTTC,CASSLDSLYNEQFF
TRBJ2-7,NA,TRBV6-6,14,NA,TGTGCCAGCAGCTACAGGGAACGGACCTACGAGCAGTACTTC,CASSYRERTYEQYF
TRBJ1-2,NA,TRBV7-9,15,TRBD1,TGTGCCAGCAGCTTAGAAAAAGGGGGCAGAGATGGCTACACCTTC,CASSLEKGGRDGYTF
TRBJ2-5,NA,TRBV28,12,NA,TGTGCCAGCAGGAGGGGAATGGAGACCCAGTACTTC,CASRRGMETQYF
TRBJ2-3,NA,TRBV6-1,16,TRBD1,TGTGCCAGCAGTGACCGGGACAGGGGGAGGACAGATACGCAGTATTTT,CASSDRDRGRTDTQYF
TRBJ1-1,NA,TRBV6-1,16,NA,TGTGCCAGCAGTGAAGCGCCGGGCAGGGGACGGACTGAAGCTTTCTTT,CASSEAPGRGRTEAFF
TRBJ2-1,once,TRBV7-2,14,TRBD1,TGTGCCAGCAGCACCCGGACAGGGAACAATGAGCAGTTCTTC,CASSTRTGNNEQFF
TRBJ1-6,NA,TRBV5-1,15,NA,TGCGCCAGCAGCTTGGTGGCAGGGCTTAATTCACCCCTCCACTTT,CASSLVAGLNSPLHF
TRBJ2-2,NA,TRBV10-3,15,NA,TGTGCCATCAGTGAGTCAGGGGGGAACACCGGGGAGCTGTTTTTT,CAISESGGNTGELFF
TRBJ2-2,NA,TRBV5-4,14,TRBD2,TGTGCCAGCAGCGGGAGGGCCTTGGACGGGGAGCTGTTTTTT,CASSGRALDGELFF
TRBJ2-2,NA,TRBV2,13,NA,TGTGCCAGCAGTGGGGAGAACACCGGGGAGCTGTTTTTT,CASSGENTGELFF
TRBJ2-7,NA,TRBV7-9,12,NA,TGTGCCAGCAGCTTTGGGGGCGGCGAGCAGTACTTC,CASSFGGGEQYF
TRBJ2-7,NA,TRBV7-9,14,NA,TGTGCCAGCAGCTTAGAACAGGGAAACTACGAGCAGTACTTC,CASSLEQGNYEQYF
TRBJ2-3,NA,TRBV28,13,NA,TGTGCCAGCACCCTACGGGCGACAGATACGCAGTATTTT,CASTLRATDTQYF
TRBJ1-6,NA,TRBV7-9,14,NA,TGTGCCAGTGGGCCGACAGGATATAATTCACCCCTCCACTTT,CASGPTGYNSPLHF
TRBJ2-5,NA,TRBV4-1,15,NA,TGCGCCAGCAGCCAAGCTCCGGGCGTTAGGGAGACCCAGTACTTC,CASSQAPGVRETQYF
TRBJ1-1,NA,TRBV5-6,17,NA,TGTGCCAGCAGCTTGGAATCGGGTTACGGGGCAGAGACTGAAGCTTTCTTT,CASSLESGYGAETEAFF
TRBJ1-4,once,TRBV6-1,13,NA,TGTGCCAGCAGGTACCGGGGCAGTGAAAAACTGTTTTTT,CASRYRGSEKLFF
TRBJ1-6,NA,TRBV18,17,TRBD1,TGTGCCAGCTCATCCTATGATCTAGGAGGGGGCAATTCACCCCTCCACTTT,CASSSYDLGGGNSPLHF
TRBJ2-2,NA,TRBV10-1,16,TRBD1,TGCGCCAGCAGCCCTTACAGGGGTTTGGGCACCGGGGAGCTGTTTTTT,CASSPYRGLGTGELFF
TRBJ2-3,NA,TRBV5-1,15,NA,TGCGCCAGCAGCTTGGCCGGTAGGGGGGCAGATACGCAGTATTTT,CASSLAGRGADTQYF
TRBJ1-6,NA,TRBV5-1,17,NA,TGCGCCAGCAGCTTGGATGCACTCCCGTTGGGAAATTCACCCCTCCACTTT,CASSLDALPLGNSPLHF
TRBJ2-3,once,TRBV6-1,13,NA,TGTGCCAGCCAACGGGCACCCACAGATACGCAGTATTTT,CASQRAPTDTQYF
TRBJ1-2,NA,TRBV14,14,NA,TGTGCCAGCAGCCAAGAGATCGGGGGGCTTGGCTACACCTTC,CASSQEIGGLGYTF
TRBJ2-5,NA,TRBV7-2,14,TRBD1,TGTGCCAGCAGACCAGGGGGCATGGGAGAGACCCAGTACTTC,CASRPGGMGETQYF
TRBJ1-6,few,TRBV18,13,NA,TGTGCCAGCTCACTGGCAGCTAATTCACCCCTCCACTTT,CASSLAANSPLHF
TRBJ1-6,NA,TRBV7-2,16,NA,TGTGCCAGCAGCTTAGCGTTGGGGGGCCCCAATTCACCCCTCCACTTT,CASSLALGGPNSPLHF
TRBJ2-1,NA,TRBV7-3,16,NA,TGTGCCAGCAGCTTAAGAGCGGTGTCTAGCTACAATGAGCAGTTCTTC,CASSLRAVSSYNEQFF
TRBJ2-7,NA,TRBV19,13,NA,TGTGCCAGTAGTATACGACCCGCCTACGAGCAGTACTTC,CASSIRPAYEQYF
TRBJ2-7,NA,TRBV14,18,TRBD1,TGTGCCAGCAGCCTCAAAGGCCCAGGACAGGGACCTACCTACGAGCAGTACTTC,CASSLKGPGQGPTYEQYF
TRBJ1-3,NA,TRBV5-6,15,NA,TGTGCCAGCAGCTTTGGCCGGAGCTCTGGAAACACCATATATTTT,CASSFGRSSGNTIYF
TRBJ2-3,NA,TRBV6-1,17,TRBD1,TGTGCCAGCAGTGAACGTCCGGGACAGATCAGCACAGATACGCAGTATTTT,CASSERPGQISTDTQYF
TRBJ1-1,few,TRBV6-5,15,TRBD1,TGTGCCAGCAGTTACTCGAGACAGGGGCGCACTGAAGCTTTCTTT,CASSYSRQGRTEAFF
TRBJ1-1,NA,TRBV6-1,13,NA,TGTGCCAGCATTGAGGGTGTGAACACTGAAGCTTTCTTT,CASIEGVNTEAFF
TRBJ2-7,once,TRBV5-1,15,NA,TGCGCCAGCAGCTTGGGTGGGGGAAACACCTACGAGCAGTACTTC,CASSLGGGNTYEQYF
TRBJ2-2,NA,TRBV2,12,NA,TGTGCCAGCAGTGAAACAGCCGGGGAGCTGTTTTTT,CASSETAGELFF
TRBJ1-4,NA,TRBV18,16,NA,TGTGCCAGCTCACCCCGTAGACAGGCCAACAATGAAAAACTGTTTTTT,CASSPRRQANNEKLFF
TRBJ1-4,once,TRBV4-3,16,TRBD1,TGCGCCAGCAGCCAAAGATTACAGGGGTTTAATGAAAAACTGTTTTTT,CASSQRLQGFNEKLFF
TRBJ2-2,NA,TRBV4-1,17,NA,TGCGCCAGCAGCCTCCCAGGGAAATCCACGAACACCGGGGAGCTGTTTTTT,CASSLPGKSTNTGELFF
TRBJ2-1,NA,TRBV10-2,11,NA,TGCGCAGGAGGGGACCACAATGAGCAGTTCTTC,CAGGDHNEQFF
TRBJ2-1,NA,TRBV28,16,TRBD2,TGTGCCAGCACGGCTAGCGGGGGCCGCTCCTACAATGAGCAGTTCTTC,CASTASGGRSYNEQFF
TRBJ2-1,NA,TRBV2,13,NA,TGTGCCAGCGAGGGCCCGACGTACAATGAGCAGTTCTTC,CASEGPTYNEQFF
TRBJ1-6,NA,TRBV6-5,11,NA,TGTGCCAGCAGACACCTTTCACCCCTCCACTTT,CASRHLSPLHF
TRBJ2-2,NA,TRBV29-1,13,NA,TGCAGCGTTGAAACAGGGAAGTCCGGGGAGCTGTTTTTT,CSVETGKSGELFF